This is a list of T cell receptor beta chains from one sample in a study of lymphopenia after photon versus proton radiotherapy. The method was immunoSEQ multiplex PCR; TCRdb's version includes in-frame clones alone and lacks a portion of them. The sample has some 21,000 clones; 85% are singletons. This sample comprised peripheral blood, obtained from a patient treated with photon-based radiotherapy. The receptors originated from a man aged 55 to 69 with pancreatic cancer. CDR3s include the opening cysteine and the closing phenylalanine or tryptophan. The D gene is left open where the match is weak. Some rows have no size entry. The others give once, few or many, or a class for an expanded clone.

clone_size: -
j_call: TRBJ2-2
v_call: TRBV5-8
d_call: -
cdr3_nt: TGTGCCAGCAGCTTGTTCCGCCCCGGGGAGCTGTTTTTT
cdr3_aa: CASSLFRPGELFF

clone_size: -
j_call: TRBJ2-1
v_call: TRBV10-2
d_call: TRBD1
cdr3_nt: TGCGCCAGCAGTCGGGACAGGGGTTCCCACAATGAGCAGTTCTTC
cdr3_aa: CASSRDRGSHNEQFF

clone_size: few
j_call: TRBJ1-4
v_call: TRBV4-1
d_call: -
cdr3_nt: TGCGCCAGCAGCCAGAACTTCACGGGACCTTTTGAAAAACTGTTTTTT
cdr3_aa: CASSQNFTGPFEKLFF

clone_size: -
j_call: TRBJ2-5
v_call: TRBV6-4
d_call: -
cdr3_nt: TGTGCCAGCAGTGCGACCGATGGCGGTGAGCAGTACTTC
cdr3_aa: CASSATDGGEQYF

clone_size: -
j_call: TRBJ1-5
v_call: TRBV11-2
d_call: -
cdr3_nt: TGTGCCAGCAGCCTAGGGGGAAGCAATCAGCCCCAGCATTTT
cdr3_aa: CASSLGGSNQPQHF

clone_size: -
j_call: TRBJ2-7
v_call: TRBV7-2
d_call: TRBD1
cdr3_nt: TGTGCCAGCAGCATACGGGACAGCTCCTACGAGCAGTACTTC
cdr3_aa: CASSIRDSSYEQYF

clone_size: -
j_call: TRBJ1-6
v_call: TRBV30
d_call: -
cdr3_nt: TGTGCCTTCAAGGAACGATCCGGGCAAAATTCACCCCTCCACTTT
cdr3_aa: CAFKERSGQNSPLHF

clone_size: -
j_call: TRBJ2-5
v_call: TRBV21-1
d_call: -
cdr3_nt: TGTGCCAGCAGCACCCCCTTCCTGGGCGGTGAGACCCAGTACTTC
cdr3_aa: CASSTPFLGGETQYF

clone_size: -
j_call: TRBJ1-1
v_call: TRBV4-1
d_call: -
cdr3_nt: TGCGCCAGCAGCCAAACAAGGGGGGGTAACACTGAAGCTTTCTTT
cdr3_aa: CASSQTRGGNTEAFF

clone_size: -
j_call: TRBJ1-6
v_call: TRBV18
d_call: TRBD1
cdr3_nt: TGTGCCAGCTCACCTCTGGGACAGGGGGTAGGTTCACCCCTCCACTTT
cdr3_aa: CASSPLGQGVGSPLHF

clone_size: once
j_call: TRBJ2-3
v_call: TRBV6-4
d_call: TRBD2
cdr3_nt: TGTGCCAGCAGCTACAGCGGGGGGGCCGAAGATACGCAGTATTTT
cdr3_aa: CASSYSGGAEDTQYF

clone_size: -
j_call: TRBJ1-1
v_call: TRBV19
d_call: -
cdr3_nt: TGTGCCAGTAGTGGCAGGTTGAACACTGAAGCTTTCTTT
cdr3_aa: CASSGRLNTEAFF

clone_size: few
j_call: TRBJ1-1
v_call: TRBV5-5
d_call: -
cdr3_nt: TGTGCCAGCAGCCCGGAGGGGGGTGGACAGGAAGCTTTCTTT
cdr3_aa: CASSPEGGGQEAFF

clone_size: -
j_call: TRBJ2-3
v_call: TRBV5-1
d_call: TRBD1
cdr3_nt: TGCGCCAGCGGATTCGGGACAGCTATCACAGATACGCAGTATTTT
cdr3_aa: CASGFGTAITDTQYF

clone_size: -
j_call: TRBJ2-3
v_call: TRBV30
d_call: TRBD1
cdr3_nt: TGTGCCTGGATGTCTGAGACAGGGACAGATACGCAGTATTTT
cdr3_aa: CAWMSETGTDTQYF

clone_size: -
j_call: TRBJ1-2
v_call: TRBV6-1
d_call: -
cdr3_nt: TGTGCCAGCAGTGAATTGATATCGGATCCATATGGCTACACCTTC
cdr3_aa: CASSELISDPYGYTF

clone_size: few
j_call: TRBJ2-1
v_call: TRBV15
d_call: TRBD1
cdr3_nt: TGTGCCACCAGCAGAAATACAGGGGGTCCCTACAATGAGCAGTTCTTC
cdr3_aa: CATSRNTGGPYNEQFF

clone_size: -
j_call: TRBJ1-1
v_call: TRBV5-6
d_call: -
cdr3_nt: TGTGCCAGCAGCTTGGGTCGTAGGGCTAACACTGAAGCTTTCTTT
cdr3_aa: CASSLGRRANTEAFF

clone_size: -
j_call: TRBJ2-4
v_call: TRBV15
d_call: -
cdr3_nt: TGTGCCACCAGCAGAGATCTCGGTCTCCCGAAAAACATTCAGTACTTC
cdr3_aa: CATSRDLGLPKNIQYF

clone_size: few
j_call: TRBJ1-2
v_call: TRBV6-5
d_call: TRBD1
cdr3_nt: TGTGCCAGCAGTTACCAGGGACAGGGGAGCCTTGGCTACACCTTC
cdr3_aa: CASSYQGQGSLGYTF

clone_size: -
j_call: TRBJ1-2
v_call: TRBV6-8
d_call: TRBD1
cdr3_nt: TGTGCCAGCAGCCAACGTGAGGGACAGTTAGTCTATGGCTACACCTTC
cdr3_aa: CASSQREGQLVYGYTF